This T cell receptor (beta chain) was observed in a study of CD8 T cells in Susac syndrome. It was with random hexamers that roughly 0.45 to 1 ug RNA was reverse transcribed. The immunoSEQ assay covered 54 Vbeta and 13 Jbeta segments for CDR3. TCRdb ran MiXCR on the immunoSEQ multiplex PCR reads and lists one entry per CDR3 protein. The table shows roughly 80,000 distinct CDR3 sequences, with roughly 91% occurring only once. Germline V CDR1 and CDR2: MNHEY, SMNVEV (reference sequence). Trimming cost V 8 bases and J 0 bases, with 8 bases left between them. This CDR3 is built from 12 residues. Peripheral blood CD8+ and CD4+ T cells were profiled by TCR beta sequencing. Negative isolation yielded CD8+ and CD4+ T cells; FACS enriched TEMRA cells. A word on this clonotype: Its cognate antigen is unknown.

Study-level findings and limits: The study's TCR sequencing and HLA analysis drew on a certain number of individuals. That number was acknowledged as relatively small.

V usage is TRBV27 and J usage is TRBJ2-7; D is unresolved. This clonotype originated in a human donor with multiple sclerosis. Sequencing was carried out using CD8+ T cells from PBMCs. CDR3 residues: CASGGYSYEQYF. Written as DNA, the CDR3 is TGTGCCAGCGGCGGTTACTCCTACGAGCAGTACTTC.